This entry is about one T cell receptor beta chain. Its cognate antigen is unknown. This sample was included in a study of cytomegalovirus exposure and HLA in healthy donors. Study-level findings and limits: Being productive about 90% or about 30% of the time was typical of most TCR beta V segments in an earlier analysis.

The primer mix had 60 Vbeta and 13 Jbeta primers. Generated by immunoSEQ multiplex PCR, the TCRdb table keeps only in-frame clones and is missing some. This sample's table reports tens of thousands of clones. The CDR3 is 13 amino acids. Trimming shortened V by 4 bases and J by 5 bases, and 15 bases separated the two germline ends. Germline loops: CDR1 SQVTM, CDR2 ANQGSEA. The sequenced material came from PBMCs. The chain recombines TRBV29-1 with TRBJ2-7; possible D gene TRBD1, 6 bases. This receptor was taken from a woman between 35 and 50 years old in good health and CMV-seronegative. For the CDR3, the DNA is TGCAGCGTTGCCGGACAGCTTCTGGACGAGCAGTACTTC. Translating gives CSVAGQLLDEQYF.